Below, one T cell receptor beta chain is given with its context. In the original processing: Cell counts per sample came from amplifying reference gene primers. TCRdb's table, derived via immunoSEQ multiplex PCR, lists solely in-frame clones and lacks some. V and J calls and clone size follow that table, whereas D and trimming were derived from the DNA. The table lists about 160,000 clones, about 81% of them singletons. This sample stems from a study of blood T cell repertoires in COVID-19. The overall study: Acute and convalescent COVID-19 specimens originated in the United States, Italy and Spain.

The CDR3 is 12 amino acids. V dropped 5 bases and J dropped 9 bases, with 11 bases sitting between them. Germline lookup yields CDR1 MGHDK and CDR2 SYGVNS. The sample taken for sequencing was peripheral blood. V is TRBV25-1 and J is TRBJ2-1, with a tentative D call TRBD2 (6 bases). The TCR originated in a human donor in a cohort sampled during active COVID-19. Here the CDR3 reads CASSRDSPEQFF. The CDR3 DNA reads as TGTGCCAGCAGTAGGGACTCCCCTGAGCAGTTCTTC.